This T cell receptor beta chain was identified during a study of PD-L1 blockade in urothelial cancer. Time point reported: peripheral blood 6 weeks after treatment start. Germline CDR1 is MNHNS and CDR2 is SASEGT. Losses at the gene ends were 0 bases for V and 1 base for J; bases not matched to a gene: 3. The CDR3 runs 16 residues. The table came from immunoSEQ multiplex PCR; TCRdb's copy has only in-frame clones and leaves some out. The repertoire holds about 91,000 clones, roughly 83% seen once, with around 8% in the top ten. The chain joins TRBV6-1 to TRBJ2-3; the match to TRBD2 covers 8 bases. Sample: PBMCs, taken around atezolizumab (anti-PD-L1) treatment. This sequence was found in a man between 70 and 80 years old with urothelial cancer. CDR3 bases: TGTGCCAGCAGTGAAGCGGGTAGCGGGGGCACAGATACGCAGTATTTT. Translated, it gives CASSEAGSGGTDTQYF.